This is a list of T cell receptor beta chains from one sample in a study of human T cells and chemical hapten exposure. In TCRdb, the RACE reads were re-called with MiXCR into one record per CDR3 protein. The sample has 90,000 or so distinct CDR3 sequences, roughly 8.5% seen once. This sample comprised whole blood, obtained in connection with sensitization to the hapten diphenylcyclopropenone (DPC). The receptors derive from a man between 40 and 49 years old with alopecia areata. Some clones in this sample may be carry-over from other donors' samples. CDR3s include the opening cysteine and the closing phenylalanine or tryptophan. Fields, in order: J gene, V gene, CDR3 protein.

j_gene: TRBJ2-7; v_gene: TRBV7-2; CDR3aa: CASAGTSSYEQYF
j_gene: TRBJ2-3; v_gene: TRBV20-1; CDR3aa: CSAVASGRPPPDTQYF
j_gene: TRBJ2-5; v_gene: TRBV11-1; CDR3aa: CASSPGLGITQYF
j_gene: TRBJ2-1; v_gene: TRBV27; CDR3aa: CASAIRDRARDEQFF
j_gene: TRBJ2-5; v_gene: TRBV20-1; CDR3aa: CSARQTGGEETQYF
j_gene: TRBJ1-5; v_gene: TRBV12-3/TRBV12-4; CDR3aa: CASSLSAGVNQPQHF
j_gene: TRBJ2-1; v_gene: TRBV7-9; CDR3aa: CASSPTSGGLSSYNEQFF
j_gene: TRBJ1-5; v_gene: TRBV20-1; CDR3aa: CSARLYQGNQPQHF
j_gene: TRBJ2-2; v_gene: TRBV7-3; CDR3aa: CASSLRPGGELFF
j_gene: TRBJ2-7; v_gene: TRBV9; CDR3aa: CASSVGSSHSYEQYF
j_gene: TRBJ1-1; v_gene: TRBV6-5; CDR3aa: CASSYGQNTEAFF
j_gene: TRBJ2-1; v_gene: TRBV6-6; CDR3aa: CASSQTPAGGPLPQFF
j_gene: TRBJ1-5; v_gene: TRBV6-2/TRBV6-3; CDR3aa: CASSWVGNQPQHF
j_gene: TRBJ2-2; v_gene: TRBV7-2; CDR3aa: CASSPGRRELFF
j_gene: TRBJ2-2; v_gene: TRBV6-5; CDR3aa: CASSPTSGNPGELFF
j_gene: TRBJ2-3; v_gene: TRBV20-1; CDR3aa: CSAESPPGLAGRDTQYF
j_gene: TRBJ2-1; v_gene: TRBV25-1; CDR3aa: CASSDGAYEQFF
j_gene: TRBJ2-3; v_gene: TRBV7-2; CDR3aa: CASSDFGGGTDTQYF
j_gene: TRBJ2-7; v_gene: TRBV6-2/TRBV6-3; CDR3aa: CASSYHITGAAEEQYF
j_gene: TRBJ2-6; v_gene: TRBV29-1; CDR3aa: CSVGQGSSGANVLTF
j_gene: TRBJ2-5; v_gene: TRBV11-1; CDR3aa: CASSRTGVGETQYF
j_gene: TRBJ2-3; v_gene: TRBV3-2; CDR3aa: CASSQQEIKLTDTQYF
j_gene: TRBJ2-5; v_gene: TRBV7-8; CDR3aa: CASSLNRPPETQYF
j_gene: TRBJ2-7; v_gene: TRBV2; CDR3aa: CATAERESSYEQYF
j_gene: TRBJ2-3; v_gene: TRBV6-5; CDR3aa: CASSYDSRVEDTQYF
j_gene: TRBJ2-3; v_gene: TRBV27; CDR3aa: CASSGTSIDTQYF
j_gene: TRBJ2-6; v_gene: TRBV10-3; CDR3aa: CAISEGGLAVYSGANVLTF
j_gene: TRBJ2-2; v_gene: TRBV27; CDR3aa: CASSFSGAYTGELFF
j_gene: TRBJ2-3; v_gene: TRBV6-5; CDR3aa: CASNSWLRRGTQYF
j_gene: TRBJ2-6; v_gene: TRBV28; CDR3aa: CASSFLLSGANVLTF
j_gene: TRBJ2-4; v_gene: TRBV7-9; CDR3aa: CASSHDSGLPGDIQYF
j_gene: TRBJ2-3; v_gene: TRBV11-3; CDR3aa: CASSLVAGQKGDTQYF